The entry that follows covers one TCR beta chain sequence. Its antigen remains unidentified. It has no much larger one-base neighbor in the sample; base qualities were not kept. Genomic DNA was isolated from the sorted cells so that the TCRbeta CDR3 region could be sequenced. TCRbeta CDR3 regions were sequenced using the immunoSEQ Assay. Here the immuneACCESS table is served through TCRdb, limited to in-frame sequences with V and J called. Missing clones are a known gap in these copies; in checked studies unresolved V genes cover under half, and the rest lacks a known reason. In this sample the table shows more than 70,000 clones, roughly 80% of which occur a single time. The ten largest make up 0.35% to 0.5% of the sample. CDR1 SNHLY and CDR2 FYNNEI were looked up in the germline V gene. The CDR3 contains 17 residues, cysteine and phenylalanine counted. CDR3 DNA is the only sequence kept; it has 51 bases, read in frame from the first base. Cut back by 9 bases and 2 bases, the V and J ends lie 25 bases apart.

Patients with a history of autoimmune disease or receiving systemic immunosuppression were excluded from the trial. Peripheral blood for TCR sequencing was drawn from every dose cohort at baseline, at cycle 4 day 1 and at cycle 7 day 1. The samples were drawn from a first-in-human, open-label, multicenter phase I dose-escalation trial of ivuxolimab. Adults with locally advanced or metastatic melanoma, renal cell, hepatocellular, or head and neck squamous cell carcinoma were enrolled in the trial. Before TCR sequencing, CD4+ and CD8+ T cells were separately sorted from peripheral blood. This specimen comes from a study of OX40 agonist ivuxolimab in advanced cancers. As for the study more broadly: Ivuxolimab was a fully human IgG2 agonistic monoclonal antibody targeting the costimulatory receptor OX40 (CD134). The paper describes the monotherapy dose-escalation part (N ≈ 51 patients) of the phase I trial of ivuxolimab. The dose-escalation cohort was 82.7% male with a mean age of approximately 60 years, ranging from roughly 23 to 90. Peripheral TCRbeta sequencing aimed to test whether ivuxolimab altered TCR sequence diversity and caused clonal T-cell expansion. Intravenous ivuxolimab was administered to patients every 2 weeks at six dose levels: 0.01, 0.1, 0.3, 1.5, 3 and 10 mg/kg. Partial responses occurred in three dose-escalation patients: two with cutaneous melanoma and one with hepatocellular carcinoma. Prior anti-PD-1, anti-PD-L1 or anti-CTLA-4 therapy was permitted, and 40% to 50% of dose-escalation patients had received checkpoint inhibitors. Among the roughly 52 dose-escalation patients, around 19 had hepatocellular carcinoma, roughly 15 melanoma, 9 renal cell carcinoma and 9 head and neck cancer. What the authors observed across the whole study: Low levels of normalized T-cell clonal expansion were also shown by some nonresponding patients. Which antigens the clonally expanded peripheral T cells were specific for was not determined. In the 0.1-3.0 mg/kg groups, partial responders had among the lowest normalized peripheral clonal expansion, particularly in CD8+ T cells. At doses of 0.1 to 3.0 mg/kg, clonal expansion of both CD4+ and CD8+ blood T cells was observed from baseline to week 6. After ivuxolimab, CD8+ T cells had more expanded clones than CD4+ T cells on average.

This receptor was taken from an adult with an advanced solid tumor such as melanoma, head and neck, liver or kidney cancer. The sequencing used CD4+ or CD8+ T cells sorted from blood, collected in a trial of the OX40 agonist ivuxolimab. The V gene is TRBV2 and the J gene is TRBJ1-2; the D gene cannot be resolved reliably. Here the CDR3 is given as CARIRGTAKATNYGYTF. The DNA sequence reads TGTGCCAGAATACGAGGAACGGCTAAAGCTACAAACTATGGCTACACCTTC.